This T cell receptor (beta chain) appears in the sequencing data of a study of graft-versus-host responses after intestinal transplantation. Study details: Multivisceral, liver-intestinal, or isolated intestinal transplants were given to recipients. For approximately three years after anti-thymocyte globulin induction, all recipients took tacrolimus and steroids.

A remark on this clone: Antigen specificity is unknown.

Broader study findings: Some patients had graft-donor T cell macrochimerism, and their allografts showed high graft-versus-host to host-versus-graft clonal ratios. After transplant, early declines in HvG clones were associated with peak levels of circulating GvH clones.

Some clones are missing from TCRdb's copy, which holds only in-frame ones; the method was immunoSEQ multiplex PCR. Among about 26,000 clones, over 80% were seen once, and the ten largest hold around 0.72%. This TCR was sampled from a human donor who received an intestinal transplant. Specimen: unstimulated CD4+ T cells sorted from spleen or lymph node cells, collected before intestinal transplant.

CDR3 amino acids: CASSPPGVAGTDTQYF. The CDR3 DNA follows: TGTGCCAGCTCACCACCGGGAGTAGCGGGCACAGATACGCAGTATTTT. This chain connects TRBV18 to TRBJ2-3, with D maybe TRBD2 (6 bases). V gave up 0 bases and J gave up 1 base, with 11 bases separating them. Looked up from germline, CDR1 is KGHSH and CDR2 is LQKENI. This CDR3 spans 16 amino acids.